Following are 14 T cell receptor beta chains from one sample sequenced in a study of cytomegalovirus exposure and HLA in healthy donors. Primers included in the PCR were 60 Vbeta and 13 Jbeta primers. Generated by immunoSEQ multiplex PCR, the TCRdb table keeps only in-frame clones and is missing some. The data contain roughly 120,000 clones, around 75% of them singletons. What was sequenced was PBMCs. These receptors all come from a woman in her 30s in good health and CMV-seronegative.

This clone came up once. This chain uses TRBV5-6 with TRBJ2-7; D is possibly TRBD2 (6 bases). Germline CDR1 reads SGHDT; CDR2 reads YYEEEE. The ends were cut back, 0 bases at V and 6 bases at J, with 10 bases in the middle. The CDR3 runs to 13 residues. CDR3 loop: CASSLGLDSEQYF. DNA of the CDR3: TGTGCCAGCAGCTTGGGACTAGATTCCGAGCAGTACTTC.

V usage is TRBV6-4 and J usage is TRBJ1-5, with D hard to call. V was cut by 8 bases and J by 5 bases, with 22 bases left in between. Germline-derived CDR1 and CDR2 are MRHNA and SNTAGT. The CDR3 is made up of 16 amino acids. Written as DNA, the CDR3 is TGTGCCAGCCCCGAAATGGTAGCACGGGTGGATCAGCCCCAGCATTTT. Its translation is CASPEMVARVDQPQHF.

In its sample, this clone was seen a few times. The V call is TRBV27, the J call TRBJ1-6; 8 positions match TRBD1. In germline, CDR1 is MNHEY, CDR2 SMNVEV (reference sequence). The V and J ends lost 9 bases and 5 bases, in that order; junction bases with no gene match: 12. The length of the CDR3 is 16 residues. The CDR3 is CASQIRPGQDNSPLHF. In DNA form, the CDR3 reads TGTGCCAGTCAAATCCGCCCGGGACAGGATAATTCACCCCTCCACTTT.

The V and J genes are TRBV7-9 and TRBJ1-2; no definite D call. Germline CDR1 SEHNR, CDR2 FQNEAQ (reference sequence). The CDR3 is 15 residues long. V was clipped by 1 base and J by 8 bases, with 17 bases between them. The CDR3 DNA is TGTGCCAGCAGCTTAGGTAGCAGTCCCCAACGGGGCTACACCTTC. Amino acids: CASSLGSSPQRGYTF.

This clone was observed once. This chain connects TRBV19 to TRBJ1-1; 11 nucleotides match TRBD1. This CDR3 has 14 residues. The germline V gene encodes CDR1 LNHDA and CDR2 SQIVND (reference sequence). V lost 6 bases, J lost 4 bases, and 4 bases stayed unmatched. The CDR3 sequence is CASRPGQGGTEAFF. For the CDR3, the DNA is TGTGCCAGTAGGCCGGGACAGGGGGGCACTGAAGCTTTCTTT.

J is TRBJ2-7 and V is TRBV9, with 7 bases lining up with TRBD2. The CDR3 is made up of 18 amino acids. Per germline, CDR1 SGDLS and CDR2 YYNGEE. The J segment lost 2 bases and the V segment lost 4 bases, leaving 18 bases of the junction unmatched. In nucleotides, the CDR3 is TGTGCCAGCAGCAAACGGACTAGTGAAACGTTCTCCCCCTACGAGCAGTACTTC. Residues: CASSKRTSETFSPYEQYF.

This clone came up a few times. The chain has TRBV2 and TRBJ1-1; perhaps TRBD1 as D (5 bases). The CDR3 contains 14 residues. Germline V lookup: CDR1 SNHLY, CDR2 FYNNEI. V lost 3 bases and J 4 bases, leaving 12 bases between the germline ends. CDR3 nucleotides: TGTGCCAGCAGTGAGTTCTGGGGGGGCACTGAAGCTTTCTTT. Translation: CASSEFWGGTEAFF.

This chain links TRBV5-6 with TRBJ1-1; tentative D call: TRBD1 (5 bases). Per the germline V gene, CDR1 is SGHDT and CDR2 is YYEEEE. V lost 0 bases and J lost 4, with 10 bases in between. This CDR3 is built from 14 residues. CDR3 in amino acids: CASSLGGGTTEAFF. CDR3 DNA: TGTGCCAGCAGCTTGGGTGGAGGGACCACTGAAGCTTTCTTT.

This chain connects TRBV30 to TRBJ1-2; a weak D match, TRBD1 (5 bases). Trimming removed 2 bases from V and 8 bases from J, with 9 bases in between. Germline V lookup: CDR1 GTSNPN, CDR2 SVGIG (reference sequence). The CDR3 loop spans 11 amino acids. The CDR3 region is CAWSTRGGYTF. CDR3 coding DNA: TGTGCCTGGAGTACCCGGGGGGGCTACACCTTC.

The V and J genes are TRBV29-1 and TRBJ1-2; TRBD1 aligns across 7 bases. Trimming cost V 4 bases and J 7 bases; bases outside gene matches: 6. The CDR3 is made up of 12 amino acids. Germline V gene sequence: CDR1 SQVTM, CDR2 ANQGSEA. The CDR3 nucleotides are TGCAGCGTTGTGGGACAGTCTGGTGGCTACACCTTC. It specifies CSVVGQSGGYTF.

The gene calls are TRBV6-5 and TRBJ1-4, with 8 positions matching TRBD1. The CDR3 consists of 14 residues. CDR1 and CDR2 (germline): MNHEY, SVGAGI. J was trimmed by 7 bases and V by 5 bases; bases with no gene match: 6. The CDR3 nucleotides read TGTGCCAGCAGTCCGACAGGGGTTGTTGAAAAACTGTTTTTT. It encodes CASSPTGVVEKLFF.

The rearrangement links TRBV7-9 to TRBJ2-2; D possibly corresponds to TRBD1 (6 bases). Germline CDR1 is SEHNR and CDR2 is FQNEAQ (reference sequence). This CDR3 has 15 residues. Trimming took 5 bases from V and 3 from J, leaving 13 bases between them. CDR3 sequence (DNA): TGTGCCAGCAGCAGTGTACAGGGCTACACCGGGGAGCTGTTTTTT. The encoded protein is CASSSVQGYTGELFF.

This clone has a single count. V is TRBV5-1 and J is TRBJ2-3; 12 bases match TRBD2. V dropped 3 bases and J dropped 0; count of bases not matched to a gene: 5. The CDR3 extends over 17 amino acids. From germline, CDR1 is SGHRS and CDR2 YFSETQ. For the CDR3, the DNA is TGCGCCAGCAGCTCCTGGACTAGCGGGATCAGCACAGATACGCAGTATTTT. Protein: CASSSWTSGISTDTQYF.

In DNA, the CDR3 is TGTGCCAGCAGCTATTCCCGACAGTGGTTTACTGAAGCTTTCTTT. It specifies CASSYSRQWFTEAFF. This sequence joins TRBV5-6 and TRBJ1-1; possibly TRBD1 for D (5 bases). Germline lookup yields CDR1 SGHDT and CDR2 YYEEEE. The CDR3 is 15 residues long. V gave up 3 bases and J gave up 5 bases, with 17 bases separating them. Full variable domain (outside the CDR3, taken from reference TRBV5-6 and TRBJ1-1): DAGVTQSPTHLIKTRGQQVTLRCSPKSGHDTVSWYQQALGQGPQFIFQYYEEEERQRGNFPDRFSGHQFPNYSSELNVNALLLGDSALYLCASSYSRQWFTEAFFGQGTRLTVV.